These T cell receptor beta chains were read from a single sample in a study of shared T cell receptors in the human thymus. Sequencing used immunoSEQ multiplex PCR; TCRdb keeps in-frame clones, though not all of them. Altogether some 760,000 clones are present, 75% to 90% being singletons, with the ten largest covering roughly 0.01%. This same sample was also taken into another study, of human thymus T cells.

Sample: thymocytes. The receptors here all came from a girl less than two years old with a congenital heart defect. Both conserved end residues are part of each CDR3. D genes are given only for firm matches. Size values are once, few and many counts, or a class for expanded clones, and some rows have none.

J: TRBJ2-7
D: TRBD2
V: TRBV27
size: -
CDR3: CASSLRGRDGQYF
DNA: TGTGCCAGCAGTTTGCGAGGGAGGGATGGGCAGTACTTC

J: TRBJ1-3
D: TRBD1
V: TRBV28
size: -
CDR3: CASRPGGHAGRNTIYF
DNA: TGTGCCAGCAGGCCAGGGGGGCATGCGGGGCGGAACACCATATATTTT

J: TRBJ1-4
D: -
V: TRBV30
size: -
CDR3: CAWNGTPTYEKLFF
DNA: TGTGCCTGGAACGGGACACCTACTTATGAAAAACTGTTTTTT

J: TRBJ2-2
D: -
V: TRBV28
size: -
CDR3: CASSINGHIDTGELFF
DNA: TGTGCCAGCAGTATAAACGGACACATCGACACCGGGGAGCTGTTTTTT

J: TRBJ1-1
D: TRBD1
V: TRBV7-9
size: -
CDR3: CASSPLGQQMNTEAFF
DNA: TGTGCCAGCAGCCCGCTGGGACAGCAGATGAACACTGAAGCTTTCTTT

J: TRBJ1-2
D: TRBD1
V: TRBV27
size: -
CDR3: CASSPVGGQGAKWDYGYTF
DNA: TGTGCCAGCAGTCCCGTGGGTGGACAGGGGGCGAAGTGGGACTATGGCTACACCTTC

J: TRBJ1-1
D: -
V: TRBV5-1
size: -
CDR3: CASSPNRSQPSVSGRAFF
DNA: TGCGCCAGCAGCCCGAACAGGAGTCAACCGTCTGTGAGTGGCAGGGCTTTCTTT

J: TRBJ2-1
D: TRBD2
V: TRBV6-1
size: once
CDR3: CASSELVAGGLRNEQFF
DNA: TGTGCCAGCAGTGAGTTGGTAGCGGGGGGGCTGAGGAATGAGCAGTTCTTC

J: TRBJ1-6
D: -
V: TRBV4-3
size: -
CDR3: CASSHCPDQGSDSPLHF
DNA: TGCGCCAGCAGCCATTGCCCGGACCAGGGGTCGGACTCACCCCTCCACTTT

J: TRBJ1-1
D: -
V: TRBV10-3
size: -
CDR3: CAISGWRLNTEAFF
DNA: TGTGCCATCAGTGGTTGGCGGCTGAACACTGAAGCTTTCTTT

J: TRBJ1-4
D: TRBD1
V: TRBV4-1
size: -
CDR3: CASSQDLTGGAVTNEKLFF
DNA: TGCGCCAGCAGCCAAGATCTGACAGGGGGCGCGGTAACTAATGAAAAACTGTTTTTT

J: TRBJ1-1
D: -
V: TRBV6-1
size: -
CDR3: CASSARANTEAFF
DNA: TGTGCCAGCAGTGCGCGCGCGAACACTGAAGCTTTCTTT

J: TRBJ2-2
D: -
V: TRBV5-1
size: -
CDR3: CASSPALRQFSTGELFF
DNA: TGCGCCAGCAGCCCGGCCCTCAGACAATTCAGTACCGGGGAGCTGTTTTTT

J: TRBJ2-3
D: TRBD1
V: TRBV4-1
size: few
CDR3: CYTTGRIMSTDTQYF
DNA: TGCTACACGACAGGGCGAATTATGTCCACAGATACGCAGTATTTT

J: TRBJ2-7
D: -
V: TRBV7-8
size: -
CDR3: CASSLVTYEQYF
DNA: TGTGCCAGCAGCCTCGTAACCTACGAGCAGTACTTC

J: TRBJ2-5
D: TRBD2
V: TRBV7-6
size: -
CDR3: CASSLGPLLAGARGETQYF
DNA: TGTGCCAGCAGCTTAGGTCCCCTACTAGCGGGGGCCCGGGGTGAGACCCAGTACTTC